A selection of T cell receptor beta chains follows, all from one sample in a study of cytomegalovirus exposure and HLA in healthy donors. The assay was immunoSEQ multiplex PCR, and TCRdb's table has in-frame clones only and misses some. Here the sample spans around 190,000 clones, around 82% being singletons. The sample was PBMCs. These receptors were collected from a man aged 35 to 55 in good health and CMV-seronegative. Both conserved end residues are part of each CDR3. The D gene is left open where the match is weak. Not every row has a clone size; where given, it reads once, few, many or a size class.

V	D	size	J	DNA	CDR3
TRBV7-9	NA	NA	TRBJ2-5	TGTGCCAGCAGCGCGAGGACAGCGGGGGAGACCCAGTACTTC	CASSARTAGETQYF
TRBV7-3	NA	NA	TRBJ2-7	TGTGCCAGCAGCTTAGGAGTAGGGGCCTACGAGCAGTACTTC	CASSLGVGAYEQYF
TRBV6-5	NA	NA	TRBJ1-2	TGTGCCAGCAGCTCACTCAAGGGCGGACATTATAGCTACACCTTC	CASSSLKGGHYSYTF
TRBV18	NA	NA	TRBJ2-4	TGTGCCAGCTCACCTGTTCCAGACAGGCCTGAGTACTTC	CASSPVPDRPEYF
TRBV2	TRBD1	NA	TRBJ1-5	TGTGCCAGCAAGAGGGACAGGAGTTATAGCAATCAGCCCCAGCATTTT	CASKRDRSYSNQPQHF
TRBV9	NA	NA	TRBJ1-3	TGTGCCAGCAGCGTGGGTCGGGGTGAAACTGGAAACACCATATATTTT	CASSVGRGETGNTIYF
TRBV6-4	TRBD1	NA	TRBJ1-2	TGTGCCAGCAGAGCCGCTTCCGGACAGGGTCACGGCTACACCTTC	CASRAASGQGHGYTF
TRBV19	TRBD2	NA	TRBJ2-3	TGTGCCAGTAGTCTACTAGCGGGGCGTTCAGATACGCAGTATTTT	CASSLLAGRSDTQYF
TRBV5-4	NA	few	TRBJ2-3	TGTGCCAGCAGCTTGGCCGGGGTCTCCACAGATACGCAGTATTTT	CASSLAGVSTDTQYF
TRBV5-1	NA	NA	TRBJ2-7	TGCGCCAGCAGCTTTAGCGGAAGCGCCTACGAGCAGTACTTC	CASSFSGSAYEQYF
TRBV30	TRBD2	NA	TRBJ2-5	TGTGCCTCCGCGACTAGCGGGAGAGGGGAGACCCAGTACTTC	CASATSGRGETQYF
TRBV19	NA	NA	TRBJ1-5	TGTGCCAGTAGTATAACGGAGAATCAGCCCCAGCATTTT	CASSITENQPQHF
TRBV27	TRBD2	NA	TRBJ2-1	TGTGCCAGCAGGATAGCGGGAGGCTCCTACAATGAGCAGTTCTTC	CASRIAGGSYNEQFF